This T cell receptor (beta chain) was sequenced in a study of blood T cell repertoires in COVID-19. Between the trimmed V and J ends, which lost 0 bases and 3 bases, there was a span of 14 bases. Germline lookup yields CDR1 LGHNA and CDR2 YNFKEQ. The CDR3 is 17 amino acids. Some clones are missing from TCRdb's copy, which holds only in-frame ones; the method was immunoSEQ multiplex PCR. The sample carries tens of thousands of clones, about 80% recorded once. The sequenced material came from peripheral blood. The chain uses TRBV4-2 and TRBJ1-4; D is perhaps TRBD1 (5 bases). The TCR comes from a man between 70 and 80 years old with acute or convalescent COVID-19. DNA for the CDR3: TGTGCCAGCAGCCAAGATGTGACAGTCTCTGCTAATGAAAAACTGTTTTTT. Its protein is CASSQDVTVSANEKLFF.